Below, one T cell receptor (beta chain) is given with its context. This sample is part of a study of blood T cell repertoires in COVID-19. Turning to the study itself: Samples of COVID-19 (acute and convalescent) were obtained from the United States, Italy and Spain. PBMCs, B-cell-depleted T cells, or T cells were the source of the cDNA or gDNA that made up the material.

V dropped 3 bases and J dropped 4; count of bases not matched to a gene: 12. Germline lookup yields CDR1 LGHDT and CDR2 YNNKEL (reference sequence). The CDR3 length is 16 residues. As handled by the study authors: Nucleated cell counts were estimated from reference gene primer amplification. Generated by immunoSEQ multiplex PCR, the TCRdb table keeps only in-frame clones and is missing some. V, J and clone size derive from that table, while D and trimming were established from the DNA sequence. Among approximately 260,000 clones listed, 88% were seen once. The receptor was derived from a woman in her 40s who had recovered from COVID-19. The specimen was peripheral blood. V and J are TRBV3-1 (or the pseudogene TRBV3-2) and TRBJ2-7; 7 nucleotides match TRBD2. CDR3 in amino acids: CASSQEIRGSRYEQYF. CDR3 sequence (DNA): TGTGCCAGCAGCCAGGAAATACGCGGGAGTCGGTACGAGCAGTACTTC.